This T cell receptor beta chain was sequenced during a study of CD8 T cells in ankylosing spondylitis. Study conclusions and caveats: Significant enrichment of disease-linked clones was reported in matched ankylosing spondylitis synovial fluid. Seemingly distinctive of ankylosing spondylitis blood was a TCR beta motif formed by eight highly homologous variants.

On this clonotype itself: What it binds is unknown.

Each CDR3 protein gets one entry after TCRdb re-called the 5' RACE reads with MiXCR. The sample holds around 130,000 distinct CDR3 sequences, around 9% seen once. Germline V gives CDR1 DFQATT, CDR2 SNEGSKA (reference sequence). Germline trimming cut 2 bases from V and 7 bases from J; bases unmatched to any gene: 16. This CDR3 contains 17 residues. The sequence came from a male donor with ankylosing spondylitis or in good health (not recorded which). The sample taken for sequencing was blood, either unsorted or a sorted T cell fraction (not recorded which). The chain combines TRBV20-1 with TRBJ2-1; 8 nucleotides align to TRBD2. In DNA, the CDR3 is TGCAGTGCTAGACTTCCACGGCGTGGCGGGAGGTATAATGAGCAGTTCTTC. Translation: CSARLPRRGGRYNEQFF.